These 24 T cell receptor beta chains originate from one sample sequenced in a study of blood T cells in healthy people across ages. A second about 6 to 11 cycle PCR used barcoded and J-beta primers. TCRdb reprocessed the 5' RACE reads with MiXCR, giving one entry per CDR3 protein. Among more than 800,000 distinct CDR3 sequences listed, 45% were seen once. Sample: blood. The receptors here all came from a woman in her sixties in good health.

This clonotype was seen just once. V and J are TRBV6-1 and TRBJ2-1; D is possibly TRBD2 (7 bases). Germline V gene data show CDR1 as MNHNS and CDR2 as SASEGT. The CDR3 totals 16 residues. V was trimmed by 8 bases and J by 8 bases, leaving 25 bases between them. CDR3 bases: TGTGCCAGCCTGCAGGGGCGGGAGCATATCCGGGATGAGCAGTTCTTC. Protein product: CASLQGREHIRDEQFF.

In its sample, this clonotype was seen once. Being one base from a much bigger clone, this may be a read error. The chain carries TRBV20-1 and TRBJ2-7, with D perhaps matching TRBD1 or TRBD2 (5 bases each). The CDR3 runs to 16 residues. Trimming left V 4 bases short and J 6 bases short, with 25 bases between. Looked up from germline, CDR1 is DFQATT and CDR2 is SNEGSKA (reference sequence). CDR3 region: CSAKDIRGAILPEQYF. The CDR3 region has the DNA TGCAGTGCTAAAGATATTCGAGGGGCCATCCTGCCCGAGCAGTACTTC.

This chain connects TRBV6-5 to TRBJ2-7, with TRBD1 as a possible D gene (5 bases). Germline CDR1 is MNHEY and CDR2 is SVGAGI. The CDR3 is 14 residues long. Between the trimmed V and J ends, which lost 2 bases and 1 base, there was a span of 9 bases. Here the CDR3 reads CASSYRGHSYEQYF. DNA for the CDR3: TGTGCCAGCAGTTACAGGGGCCATTCCTACGAGCAGTACTTC.

The chain carries TRBV20-1 and TRBJ2-4; D is undetermined. The germline CDR1 and CDR2 sequences are DFQATT and SNEGSKA (reference sequence). Trimming took 4 bases from V and 0 from J, leaving 10 bases between them. The length of the CDR3 is 14 residues. The CDR3 is CSATWALAKNIQYF. The CDR3 region has the DNA TGCAGTGCTACATGGGCGTTAGCCAAAAACATTCAGTACTTC.

The gene calls are TRBV7-9 and TRBJ2-4; D is undetermined. The DNA matches TRBJ2-7 better at its end, which makes the J call doubtful. Germline V gene sequence: CDR1 SEHNR, CDR2 FQNEAQ (reference sequence). The CDR3 consists of 14 residues. DNA of the CDR3: TGTGCCAGCAGCGTAGATTTTGCGACGGGCGAGCAGTACTTC. This translates into CASSVDFATGEQYF.

In this sample, this clonotype turned up a few times. The rearrangement links TRBV9 to TRBJ2-6; D gene uncertain. Germline CDR1 SGDLS, CDR2 YYNGEE. The CDR3 runs to 16 residues. The ends were cut back, 0 bases at V and 0 bases at J, with 7 bases in the middle. CDR3 residues: CASSVAPVSGANVLTF. In DNA, the CDR3 is TGTGCCAGCAGCGTAGCGCCTGTCTCTGGGGCCAACGTCCTGACTTTC.

V and J are TRBV29-1 and TRBJ1-2; no firm D call. Per the germline V gene, CDR1 is SQVTM and CDR2 is ANQGSEA. The CDR3 is 13 residues long. Trimming left V 4 bases short and J 5 bases short, with 14 bases between. CDR3 nucleotide sequence: TGCAGCGTTGTTGGGCAGGCTTGGTATGGCTACACCTTC. It is translated as CSVVGQAWYGYTF.

The chain combines TRBV24-1 with TRBJ2-1; 16 bases map to TRBD2. V trimming: 4 bases; J trimming: 5 bases; junction bases outside the gene matches: 7. The CDR3 is 18 amino acids. CDR1 and CDR2 from the germline V gene are KGHDR and SFDVKD. CDR3 DNA sequence: TGTGCCACCAGTGACCGCGGGACTAGCGGGAGGGCCCACAATGAGCAGTTCTTC. It encodes CATSDRGTSGRAHNEQFF.

The chain couples TRBV27 to TRBJ2-1, with TRBD2 as a possible D gene (5 bases). CDR1 is MNHEY and CDR2 is SMNVEV in the germline V gene (reference sequence). This CDR3 has 15 residues. V lost 2 bases, J lost 5 bases, and 13 bases lay in between. The CDR3 DNA follows: TGTGCCAGCAGTTTAACCTGGGGAGCGAACAATGAGCAGTTCTTC. Protein product: CASSLTWGANNEQFF.

This clonotype turned up a few times. The J gene is TRBJ2-7, the V gene TRBV24-1; D possibly corresponds to TRBD1 (6 bases). The CDR3 extends over 24 amino acids. From germline, CDR1 is KGHDR and CDR2 SFDVKD. Trimming took 0 bases from V and 2 from J, leaving 37 bases between them. For the CDR3, the DNA is TGTGCCACCAGTGATTTGCACAGTGCTTCTTGGCCACCTGCTCTCTATCACAGGGCCTACGAGCAGTACTTC. Its translation is CATSDLHSASWPPALYHRAYEQYF.

This clonotype has only a few counts. This chain connects TRBV20-1 to TRBJ2-5, with D hard to call. In germline, CDR1 is DFQATT, CDR2 SNEGSKA (reference sequence). CDR3 length: 14 amino acids. With 6 bases removed from V and 2 bases from J, the gap between germline ends came to 16 bases. The CDR3 sequence: CSAPLRRTQETQYF. The CDR3 region has the DNA TGCAGTGCCCCTCTCAGGCGGACGCAAGAGACCCAGTACTTC.

This clonotype was detected only a few times. The chain has TRBV27 and TRBJ2-7; 11 bases are shared with TRBD2. Germline lookup yields CDR1 MNHEY and CDR2 SMNVEV (reference sequence). This CDR3 has 19 residues. The J segment lost 2 bases and the V segment lost 4 bases, leaving 16 bases of the junction unmatched. The DNA for the CDR3 is TGTGCCAGCAGTTCGATCCCCTTTACCTTAGCGGGAGGGGCCTACGAGCAGTACTTC. This encodes CASSSIPFTLAGGAYEQYF.

The chain has TRBV5-1 and TRBJ1-2; no clear D. Per the germline V gene, CDR1 is SGHRS and CDR2 is YFSETQ. The V and J ends lost 4 bases and 7 bases respectively, with 14 bases between them. The CDR3 is 13 amino acids. The CDR3 nucleotides read TGCGCCAGCAGCCCGGAGGTGGGTTCTGGCTACACCTTC. This translates into CASSPEVGSGYTF.

In DNA, the CDR3 is TGTGCCAGCAGCCCCCACCCGCAGGAGACCCAGTACTTC. It translates to CASSPHPQETQYF. The chain has TRBV11-3 and TRBJ2-5; no clear D gene. CDR3 size: 13 residues. CDR1 is SGHNT, CDR2 YENEEA, per germline. Trimming took off 5 bases at V and 5 bases at J, with 12 bases between the two ends.

The chain couples TRBV7-3 to TRBJ2-5; D may be TRBD1 or TRBD2 (5 bases each). Looked up from germline, CDR1 is SGHTA and CDR2 is FQGTGA. The CDR3 is made up of 16 amino acids. Trimming took 5 bases from V and 2 from J, leaving 18 bases between them. CDR3 sequence: CASSPEGPSGQETQYF. The CDR3 DNA reads as TGTGCCAGCAGCCCCGAGGGGCCGTCTGGGCAAGAGACCCAGTACTTC.

The table lists this clonotype with a few counts. The chain combines TRBV6-2 or TRBV6-3 with TRBJ2-3; D may be TRBD2 (5 bases). The germline gives CDR1 MNHEY, CDR2 SVGEGT. With 0 bases removed from V and 0 bases from J, the gap between germline ends came to 7 bases. This CDR3 contains 15 residues. The CDR3 spells CASSYSWTSTDTQYF. In DNA, the CDR3 is TGTGCCAGCAGTTACTCGTGGACTAGCACAGATACGCAGTATTTT.

This clonotype was detected a few times. This chain joins TRBV28 and TRBJ2-4, with 7 bases aligning to TRBD1. CDR1 is MDHEN and CDR2 is SYDVKM in the germline V gene. The CDR3 contains 15 residues. After removal of 3 bases from V and 8 bases from J, the junction contained 10 bases not matched to a gene. The CDR3 DNA sequence: TGTGCCAGCAGTTTGAATGGAGACAGGGTTGACATTCAGTACTTC. Residues: CASSLNGDRVDIQYF. Using reference TRBV28 and TRBJ2-4 for the parts outside the CDR3, the full variable domain is DVKVTQSSRYLVKRTGEKVFLECVQDMDHENMFWYRQDPGLGLRLIYFSYDVKMKEKGDIPEGYSVSREKKERFSLILESASTNQTSMYLCASSLNGDRVDIQYFGAGTRLSVL.

The chain combines TRBV5-1 with TRBJ1-2; D may be TRBD1 (5 bases). The V gene's germline CDR1 is SGHRS and CDR2 YFSETQ. V was pared by 0 bases and J by 4 bases, with 13 bases between. This CDR3 is 15 amino acids long. DNA of the CDR3: TGCGCCAGCAGCTTGGACCCAGGGTTGGGCTATGGCTACACCTTC. Translated, it gives CASSLDPGLGYGYTF.

J is TRBJ2-6 and V is TRBV28; possibly TRBD1 for D (6 bases). CDR1 MDHEN and CDR2 SYDVKM come from the germline V gene. Deletions cut 6 bases from V and 5 bases from J, with 20 bases between. The CDR3 has 17 amino acids. CDR3 nucleotide sequence: TGTGCCAGCAGATCCGGGACACCTAGGGGATGGGCCAACGTCCTGACTTTC. Protein: CASRSGTPRGWANVLTF. The full variable domain, in which reference TRBV28 and TRBJ2-6 provide the parts outside the CDR3, is DVKVTQSSRYLVKRTGEKVFLECVQDMDHENMFWYRQDPGLGLRLIYFSYDVKMKEKGDIPEGYSVSREKKERFSLILESASTNQTSMYLCASRSGTPRGWANVLTFGAGSRLTVL.

In DNA, the CDR3 is TGTGCCAGTAGGAATCAAGAGACCCAGTACTTC. Amino acids: CASRNQETQYF. This chain links TRBV19 with TRBJ2-5; D is unresolved. Germline V CDR1 and CDR2: LNHDA, SQIVND (reference sequence). Trimming took 6 bases from V and 2 from J, leaving 4 bases between them. The CDR3 consists of 11 residues.

V is TRBV12-3 or TRBV12-4 and J is TRBJ1-2, with D hard to call. The CDR3 sequence is 18 residues long. Trimming left V 0 bases short and J 0 bases short, with 17 bases between. The CDR3 here is CASSLALSRPLTNYGYTF. CDR3 in DNA: TGTGCCAGCAGTTTAGCGCTTTCCAGGCCTTTGACTAACTATGGCTACACCTTC.

This clonotype has just a few counts. This chain connects TRBV6-2 or TRBV6-3 to TRBJ1-2; 7 bases match TRBD1. Germline trimming cut 6 bases from V and 7 bases from J; bases unmatched to any gene: 8. CDR1 is MNHEY, CDR2 SVGEGT, per germline. The CDR3 covers 13 residues. The chain's CDR3 is CASRPTGFGGYTF. As DNA, the CDR3 is TGTGCCAGCAGACCGACAGGGTTCGGTGGCTACACCTTC.

The rearrangement links TRBV20-1 to TRBJ2-7; the D is unclear. The V end lost 0 bases, the J end lost 2 bases, and 14 bases lay between the germline ends. CDR1 is DFQATT, CDR2 SNEGSKA, per germline (reference sequence). There are 15 residues in the CDR3. In DNA, the CDR3 is TGCAGTGCTAGAGATCTCGCCCTCATCACCTACGAGCAGTACTTC. Its translation: CSARDLALITYEQYF.

This clonotype was seen a few times. The chain couples TRBV24-1 to TRBJ2-3; D is unclear. With 3 bases removed from V and 4 bases from J, the gap between germline ends came to 7 bases. The CDR3 has 13 residues. CDR1 and CDR2 (germline): KGHDR, SFDVKD. CDR3 region: CATSDPIADTQYF. The CDR3 nucleotides are TGTGCCACCAGTGATCCGATTGCAGATACGCAGTATTTT.